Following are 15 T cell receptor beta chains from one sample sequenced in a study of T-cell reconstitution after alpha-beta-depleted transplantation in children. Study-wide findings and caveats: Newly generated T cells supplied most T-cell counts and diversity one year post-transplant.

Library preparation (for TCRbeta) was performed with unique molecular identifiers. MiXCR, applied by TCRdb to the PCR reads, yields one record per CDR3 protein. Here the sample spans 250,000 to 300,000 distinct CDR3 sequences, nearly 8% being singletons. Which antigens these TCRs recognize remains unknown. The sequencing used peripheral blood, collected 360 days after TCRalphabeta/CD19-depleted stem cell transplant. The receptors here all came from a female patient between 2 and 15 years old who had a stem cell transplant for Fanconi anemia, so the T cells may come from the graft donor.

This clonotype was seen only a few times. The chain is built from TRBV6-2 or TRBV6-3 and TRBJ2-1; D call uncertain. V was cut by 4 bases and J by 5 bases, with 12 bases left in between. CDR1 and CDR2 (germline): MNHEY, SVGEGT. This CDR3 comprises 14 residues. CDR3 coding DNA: TGTGCCAGCAGTTTAGCAAGACGTAACAATGAGCAGTTCTTC. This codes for CASSLARRNNEQFF.

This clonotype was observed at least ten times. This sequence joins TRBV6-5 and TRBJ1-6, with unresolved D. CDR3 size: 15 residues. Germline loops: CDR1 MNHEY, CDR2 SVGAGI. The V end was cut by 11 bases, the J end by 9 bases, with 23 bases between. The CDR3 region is CASGGRAHGISPLHF. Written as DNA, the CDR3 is TGTGCCTCGGGCGGGAGAGCCCACGGAATTTCACCCCTCCACTTT.

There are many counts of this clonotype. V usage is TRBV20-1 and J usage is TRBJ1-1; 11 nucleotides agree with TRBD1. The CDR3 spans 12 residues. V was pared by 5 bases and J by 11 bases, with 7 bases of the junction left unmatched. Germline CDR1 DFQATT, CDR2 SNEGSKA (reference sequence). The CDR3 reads CSAPLDRGQAFF. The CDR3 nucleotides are TGCAGTGCTCCCTTGGACAGGGGGCAGGCTTTCTTT.

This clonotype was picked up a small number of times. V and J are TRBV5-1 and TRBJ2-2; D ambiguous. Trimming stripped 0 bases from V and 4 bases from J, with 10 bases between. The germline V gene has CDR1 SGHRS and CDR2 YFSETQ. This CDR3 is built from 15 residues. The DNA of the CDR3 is TGCGCCAGCAGCTTGGATCCGACAAGCACCGGGGAGCTGTTTTTT. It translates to CASSLDPTSTGELFF. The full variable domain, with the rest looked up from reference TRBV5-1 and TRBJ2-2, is KAGVTQTPRYLIKTRGQQVTLSCSPISGHRSVSWYQQTPGQGLQFLFEYFSETQRNKGNFPGRFSGRQFSNSRSEMNVSTLELGDSALYLCASSLDPTSTGELFFGEGSRLTVL.

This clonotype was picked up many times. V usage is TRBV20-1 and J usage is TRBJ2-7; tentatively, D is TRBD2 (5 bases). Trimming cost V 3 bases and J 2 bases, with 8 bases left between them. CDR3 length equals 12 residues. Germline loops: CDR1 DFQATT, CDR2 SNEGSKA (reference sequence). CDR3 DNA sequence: TGCAGTGCTAGTCCGGGAACCTACGAGCAGTACTTC. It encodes CSASPGTYEQYF.

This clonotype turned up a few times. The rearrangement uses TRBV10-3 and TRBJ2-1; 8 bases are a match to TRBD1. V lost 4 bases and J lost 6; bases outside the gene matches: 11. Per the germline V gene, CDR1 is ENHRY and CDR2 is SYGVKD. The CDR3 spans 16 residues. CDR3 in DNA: TGTGCCATCAGTGCGCAGGGGGCTGGGGCTAGCAATGAGCAGTTCTTC. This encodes CAISAQGAGASNEQFF.

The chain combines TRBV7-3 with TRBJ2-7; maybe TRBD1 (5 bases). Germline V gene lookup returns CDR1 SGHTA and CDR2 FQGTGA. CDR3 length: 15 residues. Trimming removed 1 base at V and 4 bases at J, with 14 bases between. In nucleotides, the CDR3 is TGTGCCAGCAGCTTAAGCCCGACAGTGCCTTACGAGCAGTACTTC. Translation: CASSLSPTVPYEQYF.

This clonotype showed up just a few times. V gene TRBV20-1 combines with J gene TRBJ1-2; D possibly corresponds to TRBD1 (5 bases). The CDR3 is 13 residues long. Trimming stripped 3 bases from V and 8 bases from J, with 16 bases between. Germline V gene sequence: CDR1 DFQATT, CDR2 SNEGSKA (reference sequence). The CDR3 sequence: CSASGAGMGGYTF. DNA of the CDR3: TGCAGTGCTAGCGGGGCAGGAATGGGCGGCTACACCTTC.

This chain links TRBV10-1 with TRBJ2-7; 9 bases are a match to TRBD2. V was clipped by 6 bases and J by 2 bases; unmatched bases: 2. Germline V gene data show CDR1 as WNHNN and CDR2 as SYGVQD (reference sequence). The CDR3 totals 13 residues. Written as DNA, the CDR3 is TGCGCCAGCAGAGCTAGCGGGACCTACGAGCAGTACTTC. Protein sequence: CASRASGTYEQYF.

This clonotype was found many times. CDR3 sequence (DNA): TGCAGCGTTGAGACAGGGTACCAAGAGACCCAGTACTTC. This translates into CSVETGYQETQYF. The chain uses TRBV29-1 and TRBJ2-5, with 7 bases matching TRBD1. CDR1 and CDR2 from the germline V gene are SQVTM and ANQGSEA. With V trimmed by 3 bases and J by 0 bases, 1 base remained unmatched. This CDR3 comprises 13 residues.

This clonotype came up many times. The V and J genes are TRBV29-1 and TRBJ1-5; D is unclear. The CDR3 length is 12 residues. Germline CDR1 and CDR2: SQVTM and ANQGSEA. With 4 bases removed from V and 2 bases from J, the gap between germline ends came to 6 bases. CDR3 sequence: CSVAGGNQPQHF. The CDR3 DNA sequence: TGCAGCGTTGCAGGAGGCAATCAGCCCCAGCATTTT. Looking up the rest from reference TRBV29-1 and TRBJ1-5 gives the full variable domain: SAVISQKPSRDICQRGTSLTIQCQVDSQVTMMFWYRQQPGQSLTLIATANQGSEATYESGFVIDKFPISRPNLTFSTLTVSNMSPEDSSIYLCSVAGGNQPQHFGDGTRLSIL.

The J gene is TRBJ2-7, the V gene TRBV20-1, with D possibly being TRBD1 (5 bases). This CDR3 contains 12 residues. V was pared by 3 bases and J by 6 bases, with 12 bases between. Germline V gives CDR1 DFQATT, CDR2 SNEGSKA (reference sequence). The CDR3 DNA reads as TGCAGTGCTAGTCCCATCCAGGGCGAGCAGTACTTC. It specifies CSASPIQGEQYF.

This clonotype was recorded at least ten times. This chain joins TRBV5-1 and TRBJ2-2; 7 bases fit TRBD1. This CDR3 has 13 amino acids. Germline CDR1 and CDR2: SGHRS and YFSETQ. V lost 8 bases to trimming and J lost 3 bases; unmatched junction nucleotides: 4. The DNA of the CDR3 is TGCGCCAGACAGGGGCCGGACACCGGGGAGCTGTTTTTT. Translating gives CARQGPDTGELFF.

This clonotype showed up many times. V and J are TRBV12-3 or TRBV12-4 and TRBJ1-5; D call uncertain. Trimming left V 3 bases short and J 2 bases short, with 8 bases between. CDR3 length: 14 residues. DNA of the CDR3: TGTGCCAGCAGTTTTATTGGGGGCAATCAGCCCCAGCATTTT. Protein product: CASSFIGGNQPQHF.

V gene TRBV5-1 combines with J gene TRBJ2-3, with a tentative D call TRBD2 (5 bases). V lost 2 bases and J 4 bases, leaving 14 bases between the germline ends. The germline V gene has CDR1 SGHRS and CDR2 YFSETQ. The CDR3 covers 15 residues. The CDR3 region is CASSLALVGADTQYF. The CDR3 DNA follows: TGCGCCAGCAGCTTAGCACTAGTAGGTGCAGATACGCAGTATTTT.